This T cell receptor beta chain was captured in a study of OX40 agonist ivuxolimab in advanced cancers. Study-wide background: Ivuxolimab, an agonistic anti-OX40 (CD134) antibody, was given to patients. Study results and caveats: Both CD4+ and CD8+ T cell populations in blood had undergone clonal expansion by week 6 at 0.1 to 3.0 mg/kg. Among expanded peripheral T cells, antigen specificity went undetermined.

Data came from immunoSEQ multiplex PCR; TCRdb stores just in-frame clones and leaves some out. Of fewer than 85,000 clones in the sample, over 75% were seen once. Concerning this clone: The antigen is unknown.

The CDR3 spans 16 residues. Germline CDR1 and CDR2: SGHRS and YFSETQ. V trimming: 5 bases; J trimming: 0 bases; junction bases outside the gene matches: 10. The V gene is TRBV5-1, the J gene TRBJ1-1; 7 bases are a match to TRBD1. The sequencing used CD4+ or CD8+ T cells sorted from blood, collected in a trial of the OX40 agonist ivuxolimab. The TCR sequence derives from an adult with an advanced solid tumor such as melanoma, head and neck, liver or kidney cancer. The CDR3, as DNA: TGCGCCAGCAGACAACTACTTGACAGGGTGAACACTGAAGCTTTCTTT. It encodes CASRQLLDRVNTEAFF.